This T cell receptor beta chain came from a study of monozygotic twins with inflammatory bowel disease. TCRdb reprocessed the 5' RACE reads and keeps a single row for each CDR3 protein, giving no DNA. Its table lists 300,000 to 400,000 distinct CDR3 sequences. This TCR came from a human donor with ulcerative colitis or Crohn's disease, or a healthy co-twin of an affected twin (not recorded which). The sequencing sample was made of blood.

CDR3 residues: CATSRGTKNDEQYF. The chain has TRBV15 and TRBJ2-7; the D gene TCRdb calls, TRBD1, cannot be checked with no DNA. This CDR3 has 14 residues. Germline CDR1 reads LNHNV; CDR2 reads YYDKDF (reference sequence).